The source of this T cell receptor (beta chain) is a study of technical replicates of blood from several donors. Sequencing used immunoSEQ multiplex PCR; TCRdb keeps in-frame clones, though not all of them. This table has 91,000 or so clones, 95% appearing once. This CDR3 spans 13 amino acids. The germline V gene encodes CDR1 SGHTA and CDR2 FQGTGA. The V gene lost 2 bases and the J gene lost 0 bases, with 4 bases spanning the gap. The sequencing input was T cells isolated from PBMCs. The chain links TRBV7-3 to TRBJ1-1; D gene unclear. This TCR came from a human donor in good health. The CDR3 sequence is CASSLDLNTEAFF. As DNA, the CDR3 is TGTGCCAGCAGCTTAGACTTGAACACTGAAGCTTTCTTT.